The sequence of this T cell receptor (beta chain) was determined in a study of patients and donors after allogeneic stem cell transplantation. The length of the CDR3 is 16 residues. Trimming took 6 bases from V and 4 from J; bases not matched to a gene: 6. TCRdb reprocessed the RT-PCR reads via MiXCR and lists one record per CDR3 protein. The repertoire holds 920,000 or so distinct CDR3 sequences, with more than 15% as singletons. The clonotype originates from a human donor who was either an allogeneic HSCT recipient or a stem cell or donor lymphocyte infusion donor (not recorded which). It is not recorded whose cells these are; they may come from a transplant donor. Material for sequencing was blood, either unsorted or a sorted T cell fraction (not recorded which). This chain joins TRBV12-3 or TRBV12-4 and TRBJ2-2; 12 bases fit TRBD1. This CDR3 is CASRGQGALGTGELFF. CDR3 nucleotide sequence: TGTGCCAGCAGGGGACAGGGGGCGTTGGGCACCGGGGAGCTGTTTTTT.